This is a list of T cell receptor beta chains from one sample in a study of memory CD4+ T cells and cytomegalovirus serostatus. The method was immunoSEQ multiplex PCR; TCRdb's version includes in-frame clones alone and lacks a portion of them. Here the sample spans some 47,000 clones, roughly three quarters being singletons. Specimen: memory CD4+ T cells from blood. These receptors were obtained from an adult in good health and CMV-seronegative. The CDR3 runs from the conserved cysteine through the conserved F or W. D genes are given only for firm matches. Some rows mark clone size as missing; the rest say once, few, many or name a class of expanded clone.

cdr3_nt cdr3_aa j_call clone_size v_call d_call
TGTGCCAGCAGCTTCGGGGCAGTAGGGGAAAAACTGTTTTTT CASSFGAVGEKLFF TRBJ1-4 few TRBV7-2 -
TGCGCCAGCAGCATCCCACGGGGGGGGATTGGGAAGGACACTGAAGCTTTCTTT CASSIPRGGIGKDTEAFF TRBJ1-1 - TRBV5-1 -
TGTGCCAGTAGTATTGTGGGTAACACCGGGGAGCTGTTTTTT CASSIVGNTGELFF TRBJ2-2 - TRBV19 -
TGCGCCAGCAGCCAACCATTCGGGGCCGGAGGTCTGAACACTGAAGCTTTCTTT CASSQPFGAGGLNTEAFF TRBJ1-1 - TRBV4-1 -
TGTGCCAGCAGCTCAATAAAGAATGAAAAACTGTTTTTT CASSSIKNEKLFF TRBJ1-4 - TRBV11-2 -
TGTGCCAGCAGGTCCAAAACAGGGGTAACCGGGGAGCTGTTTTTT CASRSKTGVTGELFF TRBJ2-2 - TRBV6-5 TRBD1
TGTGCCAGCAGTTTCCGGCAATATAATTCACCCCTCCACTTT CASSFRQYNSPLHF TRBJ1-6 few TRBV27 -
TGTGCCAGCAGCTTAGTGGGTCAGACCCAGTACTTC CASSLVGQTQYF TRBJ2-5 - TRBV7-8 -
TGTGCCAGCAGTTTATCGGGGGGGTTCCTAAATCAGCCCCAGCATTTT CASSLSGGFLNQPQHF TRBJ1-5 once TRBV27 -
TGTGCCTGGGGGACAGGGCCCAGGGCACCCCTCCACTTT CAWGTGPRAPLHF TRBJ1-6 - TRBV30 TRBD1
TGTGCCTGGAGTGCGGGACAGGCATTCTCTGGAAACACCATATATTTT CAWSAGQAFSGNTIYF TRBJ1-3 - TRBV30 TRBD1
TGTGCCAGTAGTCTAGGAGCGCAGGGGGCGGAGTACTTC CASSLGAQGAEYF TRBJ2-7 - TRBV19 TRBD1
TGTGCCAGCAGGAACAGCTTTAATGAAAAACTGTTTTTT CASRNSFNEKLFF TRBJ1-4 few TRBV2 -
TGTGCCAGCAGCGGCGGACTAGCGGGTAATTACAATGAGCAGTTCTTC CASSGGLAGNYNEQFF TRBJ2-1 once TRBV5-8 TRBD2
TGTGCCACCAGCAGAGATGGAACGGTAACAGATACGCAGTATTTT CATSRDGTVTDTQYF TRBJ2-3 - TRBV15 -
TGTGCCAGCAGTGAAGCGAGGGGGGCCTACTATGGCTACACCTTC CASSEARGAYYGYTF TRBJ1-2 - TRBV6-1 -
TGTGCCATCAGTGTATTGCAGGGGAAGAACACCGGGGAGCTGTTTTTT CAISVLQGKNTGELFF TRBJ2-2 few TRBV10-3 -
TGTGCCAGCAGCTCGGGACAGCCCGGGGACTATGGCTACACCTTC CASSSGQPGDYGYTF TRBJ1-2 - TRBV5-4 TRBD1
TGCGCCAGCAGCCTTAGCGGGGGTACCACAGATACGCAGTATTTT CASSLSGGTTDTQYF TRBJ2-3 - TRBV4-1 TRBD2
TGTGCCATCAGTGAGTTCGCCTCAAATCAGCCCCAGCATTTT CAISEFASNQPQHF TRBJ1-5 - TRBV10-3 -
TGCGCCAGCAGTTCGGGACTAGCGGGGGTAGATACGCAGTATTTT CASSSGLAGVDTQYF TRBJ2-3 - TRBV5-1 TRBD2
TGCGCCAGCAGCTTGGGAGATCTAGGGACGAACACTGAAGCTTTCTTT CASSLGDLGTNTEAFF TRBJ1-1 - TRBV5-1 -
TGTGCCAGCAAAAAAGGGGGGACAGGGTCCTACGAGCAGTACTTC CASKKGGTGSYEQYF TRBJ2-7 - TRBV25-1 TRBD1
TGTGCCAGCAGCTGGAAGGGGACTAGCGGGGGAGGTGCTACAGATACGCAGTATTTT CASSWKGTSGGGATDTQYF TRBJ2-3 - TRBV7-9 TRBD2
TGTGCCATCAGTGGGTCGGGCTCTGGGGCCAACGTCCTGACTTTC CAISGSGSGANVLTF TRBJ2-6 - TRBV10-3 -
TGTGCCAGCAGTTGGACAGGGTTCTACGAGCAGTACTTC CASSWTGFYEQYF TRBJ2-7 - TRBV28 TRBD1
TGTGCCGAGATTTACAGGAGACCCACTGAAGCTTTCTTT CAEIYRRPTEAFF TRBJ1-1 - TRBV21-1 -
TGTGCCACCAGCAGAGGGGGTGTGGGGGGAACAAATGAGCAGTTCTTC CATSRGGVGGTNEQFF TRBJ2-1 - TRBV15 -
TGCGCCAGCAGCCACAAGGGACAGCGGAACTATGGCTACACCTTC CASSHKGQRNYGYTF TRBJ1-2 few TRBV4-1 TRBD1
TGTGCCAGCAGCCGGTTGGGATCCGATGAAAAGCTGTTTTTT CASSRLGSDEKLFF TRBJ1-4 - TRBV4-2 -
TGTGCCAGCAGTTTAGATCCTAGCGGGGGGTTACAAGAGACCCAGTACTTC CASSLDPSGGLQETQYF TRBJ2-5 - TRBV28 TRBD2
TGTGCCTGGAGTAGGGGAGAATACGAGCAGTACTTC CAWSRGEYEQYF TRBJ2-7 few TRBV30 -
TGTGCCATCAGTGTGGGGACCATGAACACTGAAGCTTTCTTT CAISVGTMNTEAFF TRBJ1-1 few TRBV10-3 -
TGTGCCATCAGTGAGCGCAATCAGCCCCAGCATTTT CAISERNQPQHF TRBJ1-5 - TRBV10-3 -
TGCAGCTACAATGGCTACACCTTC CSYNGYTF TRBJ1-2 - TRBV20-1 -
TGTGCCAGCAACCCCGGGACAGGGGAATATGGCTACACCTTC CASNPGTGEYGYTF TRBJ1-2 - TRBV6-6 TRBD1
TGTGCCAGCAGCTTAAGAATTAACGGGAAGTACGAGCAGTACTTC CASSLRINGKYEQYF TRBJ2-7 - TRBV7-2 -
TGTGCCAGCAGTTTAGGGTGGGGGACTTCCTACGAGCAGTACTTC CASSLGWGTSYEQYF TRBJ2-7 once TRBV27 -
TGTGCCAGCTCACCTATCCGGACAGATAGCACAGATACGCAGTATTTT CASSPIRTDSTDTQYF TRBJ2-3 - TRBV18 -
TGTGCCTGGAGTGCGTCGGGGGCTTCACCCCTCCACTTT CAWSASGASPLHF TRBJ1-6 once TRBV30 -
TGCGCCAGCAGCCAAGATCGCCCAATGCTGGCTAACTATGGCTACACCTTC CASSQDRPMLANYGYTF TRBJ1-2 - TRBV4-1 -
TGTGCCAGCAGCCCTCCCGGGACAACCTCACCCCTCCACTTT CASSPPGTTSPLHF TRBJ1-6 - TRBV9 -
TGTGCCACCAGATTGGCCTTAAACACTGAAGCTTTCTTT CATRLALNTEAFF TRBJ1-1 once TRBV15 -
TGTGCCTGGAGTGTACTATTCGGGACTCAGTACTTC CAWSVLFGTQYF TRBJ2-5 - TRBV30 -
TGTGCCAGCAGCTTCACCGGGACAGGGACTCCCGTCGAGCAGTACTTC CASSFTGTGTPVEQYF TRBJ2-7 - TRBV7-9 TRBD1
TGTGCCAGCAGCTTAGATGGGGCGGTTCCCCTACGAGGCTACACCTTC CASSLDGAVPLRGYTF TRBJ1-2 - TRBV11-2 -
TGTGCCAGCGCCAGGGTTAATTCACCCCTCCACTTT CASARVNSPLHF TRBJ1-6 - TRBV6-6 -
TGTGCCAGTAGTCCGACAGGAGAGTATGAAAAACTGTTTTTT CASSPTGEYEKLFF TRBJ1-4 few TRBV19 -
TGTGCCAGCAGCTTGACGGACACCCTCGGGGAGCTGTTTTTT CASSLTDTLGELFF TRBJ2-2 - TRBV7-8 -
TGTGCCAGCAGCCCGGACCGGGGATTTTCTGGAAACACCATATATTTT CASSPDRGFSGNTIYF TRBJ1-3 once TRBV5-4 -
TGCGCCAGCAGCCAGGGCGGACTAGCGGGGTTCGTTGACATTCAGTACTTC CASSQGGLAGFVDIQYF TRBJ2-4 - TRBV4-1 TRBD2